This T cell receptor beta chain emerged from a study of T cells in Graves' hyperthyroidism and ophthalmopathy. Regions amplified from RNA transcripts were the TCR beta CDR3 regions. HTBI primers were the set used in a first-round RT-PCR of the TCR CDR3. TCRdb processed the multiplex PCR reads anew with MiXCR; each CDR3 protein has one entry. The sample carries about 520,000 distinct CDR3 sequences, more than 20% recorded once. Across 18 months, stable Graves' hyperthyroidism was marked by no progression to ophthalmopathy. The PBMCs were taken from approximately 9 ml of fresh peripheral blood. V was clipped by 2 bases and J by 5 bases, with 9 bases between them. The CDR3 is made up of 13 amino acids. CDR1 MGHRA and CDR2 YSYEKL come from the germline V gene. Broader study findings: Blood also showed most of the thyroid clonotypes that were expanded above 0.001.

This clonotype has just a few counts. Its antigen is not identified. Source material: blood. The chain has TRBV4-1 and TRBJ1-1; no clear D. The sequence was collected from a man younger than 35 with Graves' hyperthyroidism. CDR3 loop: CASSQTGKTEAFF. The CDR3 nucleotides are TGCGCCAGCAGCCAAACGGGGAAAACTGAAGCTTTCTTT.